The clone carrying this T cell receptor (beta chain) was counted at least ten times. What it recognizes is unknown. The data stem from a study of CD8 T cells in ankylosing spondylitis. Study-wide results and limits: About 8 highly homologous variants made up a TCR beta motif, and this motif appeared characteristic of ankylosing spondylitis blood. Earlier authors reported some of these motif variants in reactive arthritis synovial fluid and blood. Matched ankylosing spondylitis synovial fluid reportedly contained a significantly enriched population of disease-linked clones. In peripheral blood, disease-linked CD8+ clones occurred at relatively low frequencies.

MiXCR was run by TCRdb on the 5' RACE reads, yielding one entry per CDR3 protein. The table has over 200,000 distinct CDR3 sequences, roughly a tenth seen once. CDR3 length equals 18 residues. V was clipped by 3 bases and J by 2 bases; unmatched bases: 16. The germline V gene encodes CDR1 DFQATT and CDR2 SNEGSKA (reference sequence). The TCR comes from a male donor with ankylosing spondylitis or in good health (not recorded which). The rearrangement uses TRBV20-1 and TRBJ2-7; 10 positions agree with TRBD1. The sample was blood, either unsorted or a sorted T cell fraction (not recorded which). The CDR3 protein is CSARPISRDRGLAYEQYF. CDR3 bases: TGCAGTGCTAGGCCGATTAGCCGGGACAGGGGCCTTGCCTACGAGCAGTACTTC.